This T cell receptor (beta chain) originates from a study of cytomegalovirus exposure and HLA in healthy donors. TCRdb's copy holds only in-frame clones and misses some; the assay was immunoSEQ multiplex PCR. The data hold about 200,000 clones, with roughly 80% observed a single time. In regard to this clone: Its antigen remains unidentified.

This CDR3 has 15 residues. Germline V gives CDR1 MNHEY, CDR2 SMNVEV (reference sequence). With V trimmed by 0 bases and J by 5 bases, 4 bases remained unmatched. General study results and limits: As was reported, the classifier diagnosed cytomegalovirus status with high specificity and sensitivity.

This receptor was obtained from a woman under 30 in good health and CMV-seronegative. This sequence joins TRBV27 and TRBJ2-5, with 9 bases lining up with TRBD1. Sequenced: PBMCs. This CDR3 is CASSLSDRGWETQYF. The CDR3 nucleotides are TGTGCCAGCAGTTTATCGGACAGGGGCTGGGAGACCCAGTACTTC.